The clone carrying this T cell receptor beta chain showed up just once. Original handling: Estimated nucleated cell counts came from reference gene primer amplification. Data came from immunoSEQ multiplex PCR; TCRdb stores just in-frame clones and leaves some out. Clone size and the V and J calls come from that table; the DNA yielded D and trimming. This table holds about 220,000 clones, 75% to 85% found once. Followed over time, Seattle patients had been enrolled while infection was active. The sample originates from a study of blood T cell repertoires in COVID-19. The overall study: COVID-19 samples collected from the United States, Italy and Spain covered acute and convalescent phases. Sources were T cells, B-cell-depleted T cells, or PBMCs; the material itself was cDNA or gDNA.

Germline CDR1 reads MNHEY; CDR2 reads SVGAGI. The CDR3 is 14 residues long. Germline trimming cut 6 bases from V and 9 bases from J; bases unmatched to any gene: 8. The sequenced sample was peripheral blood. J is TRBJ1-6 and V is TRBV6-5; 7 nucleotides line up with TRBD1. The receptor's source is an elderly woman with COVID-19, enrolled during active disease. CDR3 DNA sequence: TGTGCCAGCAGCGGCATTACAGGGGTTTCACCCCTCCACTTT. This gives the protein CASSGITGVSPLHF.